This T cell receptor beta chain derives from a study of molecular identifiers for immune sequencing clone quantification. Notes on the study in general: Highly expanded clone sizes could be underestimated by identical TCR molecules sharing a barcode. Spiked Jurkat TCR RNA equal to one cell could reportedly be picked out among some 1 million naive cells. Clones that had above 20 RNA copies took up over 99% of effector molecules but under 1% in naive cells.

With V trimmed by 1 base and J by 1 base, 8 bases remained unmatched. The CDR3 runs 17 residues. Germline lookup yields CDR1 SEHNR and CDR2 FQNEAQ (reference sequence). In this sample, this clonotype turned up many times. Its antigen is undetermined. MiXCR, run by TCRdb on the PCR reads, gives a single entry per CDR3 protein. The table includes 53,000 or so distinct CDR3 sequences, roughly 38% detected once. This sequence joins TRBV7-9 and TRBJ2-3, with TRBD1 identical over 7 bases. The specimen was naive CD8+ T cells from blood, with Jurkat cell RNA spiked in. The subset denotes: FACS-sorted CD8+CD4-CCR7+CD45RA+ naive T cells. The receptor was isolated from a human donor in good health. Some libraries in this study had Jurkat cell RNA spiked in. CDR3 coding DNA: TGTGCCAGCAGCTTAGGGAGTCCGAGGGGGCGCACAGATACGCAGTATTTT. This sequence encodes CASSLGSPRGRTDTQYF.